This TCR beta chain was obtained from a study of shared clonotypes between healthy human individuals. Study details: Donor composition was two women and a few men, aged 18 to 49.

Assay: immunoSEQ multiplex PCR; the TCRdb copy retains only in-frame clones and omits some. Of more than 2,000,000 clones detected, around 94% appear once; the ten largest clones hold 0.11% to 0.15%. Deletions cut 3 bases from V and 5 bases from J, with 14 bases between. The CDR3 loop spans 14 amino acids. CDR1 and CDR2 from the germline V gene are MDHEN and SYDVKM. This rearrangement joins TRBV28 to TRBJ2-7; no reliable D call. The source material was naive CD4+ T cells sorted from blood. Sample subset: CD45RA+ positively selected. This TCR derives from a man younger than 35 in good health. The CDR3, as DNA: TGTGCCAGCAGTTTTACGGCTGAGCAAGACGAGCAGTACTTC. It codes for CASSFTAEQDEQYF.